Sequencing of this T cell receptor beta chain was carried out in a study of beta chain features in type 1 diabetes. Overall study: Patients were similar to healthy donors in age and gender (as well as in cell yields). Notes on the study in general: When Type 1 diabetes patients were examined, their TCRB CDR3s proved moderately but significantly shorter in all four CD4+ subsets. In patients and controls equally, PCR might favor templates that are shorter.

V lost 4 bases and J 8 bases, leaving 9 bases between the germline ends. Germline loops: CDR1 KGHSH, CDR2 LQKENI. This CDR3 has 12 amino acids. Sequenced material consisted of expressed TCRB transcripts (all of the isolated RNA was reverse transcribed). Naive, central memory and regulatory T cell samples yielded about 4 million reads on average. Generated by immunoSEQ multiplex PCR, the TCRdb table keeps only in-frame clones and is missing some. This table holds a few hundred thousand clones, about 14% found once. In its sample, this clone was seen a few times. The target antigen is unknown. The source of this sequence is a man aged 30-40 years with type 1 diabetes. This sequence joins TRBV18 and TRBJ2-1; D is unclear. The source material was naive CD4+ T cells from blood. The CDR3 spells CASSQEGDEQFF. The CDR3 DNA reads TGTGCCAGCTCACAAGAAGGAGATGAGCAGTTCTTC. The variable domain in full, completed from reference TRBV18 and TRBJ2-1, reads NAGVMQNPRHLVRRRGQEARLRCSPMKGHSHVYWYRQLPEEGLKFMVYLQKENIIDESGMPKERFSAEFPKEGPSILRIQQVVRGDSAAYFCASSQEGDEQFFGPGTRLTVL.